This record looks at one T cell receptor (beta chain) sequence and its context. The antigen is unknown. Each CDR3 protein gets one entry after TCRdb re-called the reads with MiXCR. The sample comprises fewer than 200,000 distinct CDR3 sequences, around an eighth of which are singletons, and 25% to 30% rests with the top ten. This entry belongs to a study of T cell repertoires in cytomegalovirus infection. Study-wide background: Shared public TCR beta signatures pointed to both CMV infection and a matching HLA type. Points from the study as a whole: Accumulated public TCR beta family frequency recognized individuals carrying CMV together with the relevant HLA.

Trimming stripped 2 bases from V and 4 bases from J, with 8 bases between. CDR1 MNHEY and CDR2 SMNVEV come from the germline V gene (reference sequence). The CDR3 is made up of 13 amino acids. The TCR sequence derives from a human donor in good health (CMV status not recorded). Some clones in this sample may be carry-over from other donors' samples. The specimen sequenced was PBMCs. The chain recombines TRBV27 with TRBJ1-1; D remains unclear. CDR3: CASSLAVGTEAFF. The CDR3 nucleotides are TGTGCCAGCAGTTTAGCGGTTGGCACTGAAGCTTTCTTT.